This paragraph covers one T cell receptor (beta chain) sequence. Its antigen is as yet unknown. This sample is part of a study of beta chain features in type 1 diabetes. Study results and caveats: A moderate, significant TCRB CDR3 shortening appeared in type 1 diabetes across four CD4+ subsets.

The CDR3 is 15 amino acids. Germline loops: CDR1 MNHEY, CDR2 SVGAGI. Trimming cost V 2 bases and J 2 bases, with 13 bases left between them. The sequenced template was cDNA made from the entire isolated RNA. TCRdb's table, derived via immunoSEQ multiplex PCR, lists solely in-frame clones and lacks some. This table holds more than 250,000 clones, about a fifth found once. The sample consisted of naive CD4+ T cells from blood. V and J are TRBV6-5 and TRBJ2-7, with a weak D call TRBD1 (6 bases). This sequence was found in a woman aged 35 to 49 with type 1 diabetes. The CDR3 here is CASSYGTPDPYEQYF. The CDR3 DNA reads TGTGCCAGCAGTTACGGGACACCTGATCCCTACGAGCAGTACTTC.